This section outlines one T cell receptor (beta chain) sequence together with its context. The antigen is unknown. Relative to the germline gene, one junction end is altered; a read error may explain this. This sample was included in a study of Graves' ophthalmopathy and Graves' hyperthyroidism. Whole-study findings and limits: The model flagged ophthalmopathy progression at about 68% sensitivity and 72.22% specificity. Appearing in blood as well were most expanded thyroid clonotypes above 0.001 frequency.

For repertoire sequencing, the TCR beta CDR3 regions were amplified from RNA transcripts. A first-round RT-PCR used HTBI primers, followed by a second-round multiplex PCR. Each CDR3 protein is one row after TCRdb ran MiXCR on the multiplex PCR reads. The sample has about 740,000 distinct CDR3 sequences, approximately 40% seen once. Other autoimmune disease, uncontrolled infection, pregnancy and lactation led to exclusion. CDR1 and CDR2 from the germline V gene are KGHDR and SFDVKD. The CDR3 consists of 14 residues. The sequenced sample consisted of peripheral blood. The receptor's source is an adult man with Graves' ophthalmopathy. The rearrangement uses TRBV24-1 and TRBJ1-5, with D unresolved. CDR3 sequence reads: CASSLVAGGQPQHF. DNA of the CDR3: TGTGCCAGCAGTTTAGTGGCGGGCGGTCAGCCCCAGCATTTT.